Described below is a single T cell receptor beta chain sequence and its context. Sequencing was performed with immunoSEQ multiplex PCR; in TCRdb, only in-frame clones are kept and a portion is missing. The sample has around 18,000 clones, around 84% seen once. The data are from a study of lymphopenia after photon versus proton radiotherapy. The CDR3 covers 14 residues. Germline V CDR1 and CDR2: GTSNPN, SVGIG (reference sequence). After removal of 8 bases from V and 4 bases from J, the junction contained 11 bases not matched to a gene. The V gene is TRBV30, the J gene TRBJ2-3, with 8 bases identical to TRBD1. The sample here was peripheral blood, taken from a patient treated with proton-based radiotherapy. The sequence was obtained from a man between 65 and 79 years old with pancreatic cancer. The CDR3 bases are TGTGCCCGAAGGCAGGGGGCTAGTTCAGATACGCAGTATTTT. Residues: CARRQGASSDTQYF.